The 30 T cell receptor beta chains below come from one sample, sequenced in a study of T cells in Graves' hyperthyroidism and ophthalmopathy. Regions amplified from RNA transcripts were the TCR beta CDR3 regions. The HTBI primer set drove a first-round RT-PCR of the TCR CDR3. Using its own MiXCR run on the multiplex PCR reads, TCRdb lists one record per CDR3 protein. The sample records approximately 740,000 distinct CDR3 sequences, around 13% being singletons. The source material was blood. These receptors were collected from a woman under 30 with Graves' hyperthyroidism.

The chain recombines TRBV18 with TRBJ1-1, with D possibly matching TRBD1 (5 bases). Germline lookup yields CDR1 KGHSH and CDR2 LQKENI. Trimming took 2 bases from V and 1 from J, leaving 11 bases between them. The CDR3 has 15 residues. CDR3 nucleotides: TGTGCCAGCTCACCAATCGGTAGGGGGAACACTGAAGCTTTCTTT. Translating gives CASSPIGRGNTEAFF.

The table lists this clonotype with many counts. The chain employs TRBV12-3 or TRBV12-4 and TRBJ2-7; 7 bases agree with TRBD2. The V and J ends lost 3 bases and 6 bases, in that order; junction bases with no gene match: 5. CDR3 length equals 13 residues. CDR3 sequence reads: CASSLRERPEQYF. CDR3 DNA: TGTGCCAGCAGTTTGCGGGAGCGACCCGAGCAGTACTTC.

This clonotype came up many times. The chain couples TRBV12-3 or TRBV12-4 to TRBJ2-5; D is uncertain. This CDR3 spans 14 amino acids. V was cut by 0 bases and J by 5 bases, with 10 bases left in between. The CDR3, as DNA: TGTGCCAGCAGTTTAGCCTACCCTCCCGAGACCCAGTACTTC. This codes for CASSLAYPPETQYF.

This clonotype was picked up many times. The V and J genes are TRBV3-1 and TRBJ2-1; D unclear. Trimming cost V 5 bases and J 9 bases, with 29 bases left between them. CDR3 length: 18 amino acids. The germline gives CDR1 LGHDT, CDR2 YNNKEL (reference sequence). The CDR3 DNA reads as TGTGCCAGCAGCAACACACAGATCCGGATCCTAAGGTTTGGTGAGCAGTTCTTC. It encodes CASSNTQIRILRFGEQFF.

This clonotype came up a few times. The chain links TRBV6-1 to TRBJ2-1; D is tentatively TRBD1 or TRBD2 (5 bases each). Trimming pared 8 bases from V and 9 bases from J, leaving 20 bases between. The CDR3 contains 14 residues. Germline V CDR1 and CDR2: MNHNS, SASEGT. Written as DNA, the CDR3 is TGTGCCAGCCACACGAGGGACGCAGCCCGTGAGCAGTTCTTC. Its translation is CASHTRDAAREQFF.

This clonotype was seen many times. The chain uses TRBV7-2 and TRBJ1-1; weak D call: TRBD1 (5 bases). V shed 5 bases and J shed 2 bases, with 12 bases lying between them. Germline loops: CDR1 SGHTA, CDR2 FQGNSA. This CDR3 spans 14 amino acids. The CDR3 protein is CASSPGHVNTEAFF. The DNA for the CDR3 is TGTGCCAGCAGCCCTGGACACGTCAACACTGAAGCTTTCTTT.

The V gene is TRBV7-2, the J gene TRBJ1-5; possibly TRBD1 for D (6 bases). The germline CDR1 and CDR2 sequences are SGHTA and FQGNSA. The CDR3 runs to 11 residues. V dropped 8 bases and J dropped 4 bases, with 6 bases sitting between them. The CDR3 bases are TGTGCCAGCGGACAGAATCAGCCCCAGCATTTT. Translated: CASGQNQPQHF.

Many counts were recorded for this clonotype. The chain carries TRBV20-1 and TRBJ2-7, with TRBD1 matching over 8 bases. This CDR3 spans 13 amino acids. With 6 bases clipped from V and 5 bases from J, the junction kept 9 bases outside the gene matches. The germline V gene encodes CDR1 DFQATT and CDR2 SNEGSKA (reference sequence). This CDR3 reads CSADTGGQNEQYF. The CDR3 DNA reads as TGCAGTGCGGATACAGGGGGGCAAAACGAGCAGTACTTC.

In its sample, this clonotype was seen many times. The genes are TRBV27 and TRBJ2-2; D might be TRBD1 (6 bases). There are 13 residues in the CDR3. With 5 bases removed from V and 4 bases from J, the gap between germline ends came to 8 bases. In germline, CDR1 is MNHEY, CDR2 SMNVEV (reference sequence). Here the CDR3 reads CASSIQGTGELFF. The CDR3, as DNA: TGTGCCAGCAGTATACAGGGCACCGGGGAGCTGTTTTTT.

This clonotype has at least ten counts. The rearrangement joins TRBV12-3 or TRBV12-4 to TRBJ2-5, with D unresolved. Deletions cut 5 bases from V and 2 bases from J, with 12 bases between. The CDR3 covers 14 residues. CDR3 DNA: TGTGCCAGCAGTCCCTTTTTTTCACAAGAGACCCAGTACTTC. Translation gives CASSPFFSQETQYF.

This clonotype was counted at least ten times. The chain employs TRBV7-2 and TRBJ1-4; D is uncertain. V dropped 5 bases and J dropped 12 bases, with 22 bases sitting between them. Germline loops: CDR1 SGHTA, CDR2 FQGNSA. The CDR3 loop spans 15 amino acids. The CDR3 sequence is CASSPTGGEQAELFF. The CDR3 DNA reads as TGTGCCAGCAGCCCTACGGGCGGGGAGCAGGCCGAACTGTTTTTT.

This clonotype has a handful of counts. V gene TRBV18 combines with J gene TRBJ1-2; 7 bases map to TRBD1. Germline V gives CDR1 KGHSH, CDR2 LQKENI. The CDR3 runs to 14 residues. Unmatched junction bases numbered 7, after V lost 6 bases and J lost 3 bases. In DNA form, the CDR3 reads TGTGCCAGCTCCATTGGGACAGATTACTATGGCTACACCTTC. This sequence encodes CASSIGTDYYGYTF.

This clonotype has only a few counts. The CDR3 DNA is TGTGCCAGGATGACTACCGGGACAGGGGGCGTCGGGGAGCTGTTTTTT. Amino acids: CARMTTGTGGVGELFF. This chain connects TRBV7-9 to TRBJ2-2, with 12 nucleotides matching TRBD1. Germline V lookup: CDR1 SEHNR, CDR2 FQNEAQ (reference sequence). This CDR3 comprises 16 residues. The V and J ends lost 9 bases and 7 bases, in that order; junction bases with no gene match: 12.

This clonotype was found a few times. In this CDR3 the conserved last residue, phenylalanine or tryptophan, is missing, so a read error is likely. The V call is TRBV28, the J call TRBJ2-5; no definite D call. Trimming removed 4 bases from V and 2 bases from J, with 11 bases in between. The CDR3 loop spans 14 amino acids. Germline-derived CDR1 and CDR2 are MDHEN and SYDVKM. Here the CDR3 DNA reads TGTGCCAGCAGTTCAATTGGGGATCAAGAGACCCAGTACGTC. It codes for CASSSIGDQETQYV.

Comment on this clonotype: A much larger clone lies one base from this, so it may be a read error. The V and J genes are TRBV28 and TRBJ2-5; D may correspond to TRBD1 or TRBD2 (6 bases each). This CDR3 has 14 amino acids. Looked up from germline, CDR1 is MDHEN and CDR2 is SYDVKM. CDR3 amino acids: CASRRDTVQETKYF. The CDR3 DNA sequence: TGTGCCAGCAGGCGGGACACTGTACAAGAGACCAAGTACTTC.

The CDR3, as DNA: TGTGCCTGGACCTCTGACAGGGTCTCCTACGAGCAGTACTTC. Its protein is CAWTSDRVSYEQYF. This chain connects TRBV30 to TRBJ2-7; 7 bases fit TRBD1. CDR1 GTSNPN and CDR2 SVGIG come from the germline V gene (reference sequence). The CDR3 extends over 14 amino acids. Unmatched junction bases numbered 6, after V lost 4 bases and J lost 0 bases.

This clonotype was seen a few times. V gene TRBV27 combines with J gene TRBJ2-7, with D unresolved. CDR3 length equals 13 residues. The germline V and J ends were trimmed by 0 bases and 5 bases, with 8 bases remaining between them. From germline, CDR1 is MNHEY and CDR2 SMNVEV (reference sequence). The CDR3 DNA follows: TGTGCCAGCAGTTTATCTTATCTCCACGAGCAGTACTTC. Amino acid sequence: CASSLSYLHEQYF.

The rearrangement joins TRBV30 to TRBJ2-1, with 8 bases identical to TRBD1. Germline CDR1 reads GTSNPN; CDR2 reads SVGIG (reference sequence). The CDR3 consists of 16 residues. V gave up 0 bases and J gave up 5 bases; unmatched junction bases: 9. This CDR3 is CAWSVWQGATNNEQFF. For the CDR3, the DNA is TGTGCCTGGAGTGTGTGGCAGGGGGCTACAAACAATGAGCAGTTCTTC.

This clonotype was recorded a few times. The V call is TRBV20-1, the J call TRBJ2-2, with unresolved D. Trimming shortened V by 1 base and J by 2 bases, and 8 bases separated the two germline ends. The CDR3 is 14 residues long. Per the germline V gene, CDR1 is DFQATT and CDR2 is SNEGSKA (reference sequence). The CDR3: CSARALRNTGELFF. CDR3 nucleotides: TGCAGTGCTAGAGCTTTGCGAAACACCGGGGAGCTGTTTTTT.

This clonotype turned up a few times. The CDR3 nucleotides read TGTGCCAGCAGTTTCAGCGGACAAGGGGATCGCTACACCTTC. Protein product: CASSFSGQGDRYTF. This chain uses TRBV28 with TRBJ1-2; D possibly corresponds to TRBD1 (5 bases). Looked up from germline, CDR1 is MDHEN and CDR2 is SYDVKM. V dropped 3 bases and J dropped 9 bases, with 17 bases sitting between them. The CDR3 runs 14 residues.

The V and J genes are TRBV4-3 and TRBJ2-2; 9 nucleotides line up with TRBD1. This CDR3 has 17 amino acids. Germline CDR1 and CDR2: LGHNA and YSLEER. J lost 8 bases, V lost 2 bases, and 12 bases had no gene match. In nucleotides, the CDR3 is TGCGCCAGCAGCCAAACCCGACAGGGGGGGGCAACTGGGGAGCTGTTTTTT. It encodes CASSQTRQGGATGELFF.

In this sample, this clonotype turned up many times. J is TRBJ1-2 and V is TRBV5-1; D unresolved. Germline V gives CDR1 SGHRS, CDR2 YFSETQ. The CDR3 has 12 amino acids. Trimming left V 0 bases short and J 8 bases short, with 8 bases between. The CDR3 bases are TGCGCCAGCAGCTTGGCCGGGCAGGGCTACACCTTC. Amino acid sequence: CASSLAGQGYTF.

Comment on this clonotype: A read error may explain this, as a much larger clone is one base away. The J gene is TRBJ2-1, the V gene TRBV28; a possible D gene is TRBD1 (6 bases). The CDR3 consists of 12 residues. Trimming removed 6 bases at V and 13 bases at J, with 16 bases between. CDR1 and CDR2 (germline): MDHEN, SYDVKM. This CDR3 reads CASSGDTRDQFF. The CDR3 DNA is TGTGCCAGCAGCGGGGACACCAGGGACCAGTTCTTC.

In its sample, this clonotype was seen many times. The chain recombines TRBV3-1 with TRBJ2-7, with 9 bases aligning to TRBD2. The V gene end was trimmed by 1 base and the J gene end by 3 bases; junction bases not matched to a gene: 10. Looked up from germline, CDR1 is LGHDT and CDR2 is YNNKEL (reference sequence). The CDR3 covers 17 residues. CDR3 amino acids: CASSQVWLAGFHYEQYF. CDR3 in DNA: TGTGCCAGCAGCCAAGTGTGGCTAGCGGGATTCCACTACGAGCAGTACTTC.

This clonotype was seen many times. The J gene is TRBJ1-1, the V gene TRBV5-6; the D gene is possibly TRBD1 (6 bases). The CDR3 is 12 residues long. Per the germline V gene, CDR1 is SGHDT and CDR2 is YYEEEE. V shed 2 bases and J shed 6 bases, with 8 bases lying between them. CDR3 sequence (DNA): TGTGCCAGCAGCTTCAGGGGCCCTGAAGCTTTCTTT. This translates into CASSFRGPEAFF.

The chain's CDR3 is CASSQEPLGPSTDTQYF. Here the CDR3 DNA reads TGCGCCAGCAGCCAAGAACCTTTGGGACCTAGCACAGATACGCAGTATTTT. The V call is TRBV4-3, the J call TRBJ2-3; D could derive from TRBD1 or TRBD2 (5 bases each). The germline V gene encodes CDR1 LGHNA and CDR2 YSLEER. The CDR3 contains 17 residues. Between the trimmed V and J ends, which lost 0 bases and 0 bases, there was a span of 13 bases.

This clonotype was found a few times. The CDR3 sequence is CASSARTSGRVYNEQFF. In DNA form, the CDR3 reads TGTGCCAGCAGCGCGCGGACTAGCGGGAGGGTTTACAATGAGCAGTTCTTC. The V gene is TRBV9, the J gene TRBJ2-1; 15 nucleotides align to TRBD2. This CDR3 contains 17 residues. Germline loops: CDR1 SGDLS, CDR2 YYNGEE. With V trimmed by 3 bases and J by 4 bases, 5 bases remained unmatched.

This clonotype was counted many times. V gene TRBV12-3 or TRBV12-4 combines with J gene TRBJ1-5; no reliable D call. CDR3 length equals 15 residues. V was clipped by 1 base and J by 6 bases, with 13 bases between them. The CDR3 DNA is TGTGCCAGCAGTTTAGTAATGGTAGTTGGTCAGCCCCAGCATTTT. This sequence encodes CASSLVMVVGQPQHF.

At least ten counts were recorded for this clonotype. The V call is TRBV20-1, the J call TRBJ1-1; no firm D call. The CDR3 sequence is 11 residues long. Germline V gene data show CDR1 as DFQATT and CDR2 as SNEGSKA (reference sequence). V gave up 1 base and J gave up 6 bases, with 6 bases separating them. The CDR3 DNA reads TGCAGTGCTAGAGGAGATGCTGAAGCTTTCTTT. It encodes CSARGDAEAFF.

This clonotype appeared a few times. This rearrangement joins TRBV7-2 to TRBJ1-3; D remains ambiguous. V was clipped by 0 bases and J by 3 bases, with 9 bases between them. Germline V gene lookup returns CDR1 SGHTA and CDR2 FQGNSA. This CDR3 has 15 residues. The CDR3 spells CASSLAVRDGNTIYF. The CDR3 bases are TGTGCCAGCAGCTTAGCTGTTCGAGATGGAAACACCATATATTTT.